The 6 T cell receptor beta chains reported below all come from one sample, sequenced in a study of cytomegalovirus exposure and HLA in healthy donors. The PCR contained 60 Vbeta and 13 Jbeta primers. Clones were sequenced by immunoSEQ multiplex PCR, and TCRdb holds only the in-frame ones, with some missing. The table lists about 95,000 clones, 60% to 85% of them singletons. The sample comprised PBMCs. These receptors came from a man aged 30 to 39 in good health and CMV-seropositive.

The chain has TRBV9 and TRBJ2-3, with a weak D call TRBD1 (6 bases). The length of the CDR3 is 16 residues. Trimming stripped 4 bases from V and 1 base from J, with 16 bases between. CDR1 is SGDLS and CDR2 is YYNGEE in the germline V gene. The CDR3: CASSPTLNRGTDTQYF. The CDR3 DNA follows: TGTGCCAGCAGCCCTACTCTTAACAGGGGCACAGATACGCAGTATTTT.

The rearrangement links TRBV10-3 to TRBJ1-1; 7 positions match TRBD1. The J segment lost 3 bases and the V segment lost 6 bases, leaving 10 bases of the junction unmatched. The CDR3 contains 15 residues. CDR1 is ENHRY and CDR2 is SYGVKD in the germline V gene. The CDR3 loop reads CAIRTGFRMDTEAFF. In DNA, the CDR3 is TGTGCCATCAGGACAGGGTTCAGAATGGACACTGAAGCTTTCTTT.

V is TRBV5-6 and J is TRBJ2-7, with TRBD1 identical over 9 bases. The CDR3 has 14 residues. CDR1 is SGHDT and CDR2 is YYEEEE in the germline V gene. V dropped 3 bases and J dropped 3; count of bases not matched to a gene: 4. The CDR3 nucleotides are TGTGCCAGCAGCTGGGGGACAGGGAGCTACGAGCAGTACTTC. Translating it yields CASSWGTGSYEQYF.

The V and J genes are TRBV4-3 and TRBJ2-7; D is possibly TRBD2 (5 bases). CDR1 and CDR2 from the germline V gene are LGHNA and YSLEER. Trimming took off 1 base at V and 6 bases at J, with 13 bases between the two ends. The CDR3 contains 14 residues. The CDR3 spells CASSQVGWESEQYF. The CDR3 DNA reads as TGCGCCAGCAGCCAAGTTGGGTGGGAGAGCGAGCAGTACTTC.

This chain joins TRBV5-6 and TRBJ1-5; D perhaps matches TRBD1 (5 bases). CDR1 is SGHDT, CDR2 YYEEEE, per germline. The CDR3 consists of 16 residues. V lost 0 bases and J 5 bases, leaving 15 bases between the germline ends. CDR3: CASSLGGAGLDQPQHF. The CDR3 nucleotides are TGTGCCAGCAGCTTGGGTGGGGCGGGGCTCGATCAGCCCCAGCATTTT.

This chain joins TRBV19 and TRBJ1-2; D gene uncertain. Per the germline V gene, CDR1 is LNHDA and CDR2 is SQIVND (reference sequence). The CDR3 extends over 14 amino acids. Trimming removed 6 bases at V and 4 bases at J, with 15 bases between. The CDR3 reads CASRVEGSSYGYTF. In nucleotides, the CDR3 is TGTGCCAGTAGGGTTGAGGGATCCAGCTATGGCTACACCTTC.